This T cell receptor beta chain was identified in a study of regulatory T cells in long-lasting Graves disease. About the study: Antithyroid drugs had been taken by newly diagnosed Graves' patients for under 3 months.

Stated time point: newly diagnosed GD, antithyroid drugs for less than 3 months. The authors made the TCR library using RNA they extracted from PBMCs. This clonotype was observed at least ten times. What it binds is unknown. Study-wide results and caveats: Lower TCR diversity was seen in persistent Graves' patients than in newly diagnosed ones. Not thyroid tissue but only peripheral blood was studied.

Libraries of TCR beta came from iRepertoire HTBI primers plus Arm-PCR of CDR3 regions. Each CDR3 protein gets one entry after TCRdb re-called the multiplex PCR reads with MiXCR. The repertoire holds hundreds of thousands of distinct CDR3 sequences, over 15% seen once, with roughly 27% in the top ten. The sample also formed part of further work on T cells in Graves' hyperthyroidism and ophthalmopathy. That source notes: A model of 13 V-J pairs discriminated ophthalmopathy from stable hyperthyroidism.

The TCR was taken from a man aged 35 to 55 with Graves disease. The specimen was peripheral blood mononuclear cells (PBMCs), collected at new diagnosis, from a patient treated with antithyroid drugs.

The CDR3 sequence is CASSSTSGGAQEQFF. CDR3 sequence (DNA): TGTGCCAGCAGCTCCACTAGCGGGGGGGCCCAAGAGCAGTTCTTC. The rearrangement joins TRBV7-3 to TRBJ2-1; TRBD2 agrees at 13 bases. The CDR3 extends over 15 amino acids. J gave up 10 bases and V 4 bases, and 7 bases lay outside the gene matches. Germline CDR1 is SGHTA and CDR2 is FQGTGA.